This TCR beta chain was sequenced in a study of beta chain features in type 1 diabetes. Regarding the study as a whole: For Type 1 diabetes patients, all four CD4+ subsets carried TCRB CDR3s that were moderately but significantly shorter. Whether TCRB rearrangement is influenced by HLA type was left unresolved in this analysis.

Isolated RNA was reverse transcribed in full, so expressed TCRB transcripts were sequenced. TCRdb's copy holds only in-frame clones and misses some; the assay was immunoSEQ multiplex PCR. This sample has about 150,000 clones, with about 9.3% found just once. This clone was seen a handful of times. The antigen is unknown. The material sequenced was central memory CD4+ T cells from blood. The clonotype comes from a man aged 25-40 years with type 1 diabetes.

This CDR3 is CASSLKVSSTDTQYF. Here the CDR3 DNA reads TGTGCCAGCAGCTTAAAAGTTAGTAGCACAGATACGCAGTATTTT. The chain employs TRBV7-3 and TRBJ2-3; D gene ambiguous. Per the germline V gene, CDR1 is SGHTA and CDR2 is FQGTGA. The V end lost 1 base, the J end lost 0 bases, and 8 bases lay between the germline ends. The CDR3 spans 15 residues.